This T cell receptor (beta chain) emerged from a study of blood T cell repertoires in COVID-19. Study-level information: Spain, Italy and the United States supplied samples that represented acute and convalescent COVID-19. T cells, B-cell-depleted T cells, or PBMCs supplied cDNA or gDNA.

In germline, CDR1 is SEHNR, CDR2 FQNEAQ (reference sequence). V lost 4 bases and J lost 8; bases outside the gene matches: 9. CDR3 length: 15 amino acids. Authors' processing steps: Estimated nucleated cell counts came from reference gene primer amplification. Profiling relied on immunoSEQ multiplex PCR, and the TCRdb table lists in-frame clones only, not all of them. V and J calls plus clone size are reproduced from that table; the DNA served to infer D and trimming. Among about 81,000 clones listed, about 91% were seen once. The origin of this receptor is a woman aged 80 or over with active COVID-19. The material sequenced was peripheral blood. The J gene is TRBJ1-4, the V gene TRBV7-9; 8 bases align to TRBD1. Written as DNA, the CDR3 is TGTGCCAGCAGCTCTACGTGGACAGGGAGGGAAAAACTGTTTTTT. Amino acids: CASSSTWTGREKLFF.